Listed below are T cell receptor beta chains from one sample, sequenced in a study of metastatic and nonmetastatic thyroid tumors. Via MiXCR, TCRdb re-called the PCR reads. The sample holds around 50,000 clones, over 20% seen once. Sequenced: blood. The receptors come from a male donor with papillary thyroid cancer or a benign thyroid nodule (not recorded which). Some clones in this sample may be carry-over from other donors' samples. CDR3s include the opening cysteine and the closing phenylalanine or tryptophan. D genes are given only for firm matches. A row's size may be missing; if present it is once, few, many or a size class.

cdr3_nt cdr3_aa j_call v_call d_call clone_size
TGCAGTGCTGACAGGGACACGAACACTGAAGCTTTCTTT CSADRDTNTEAFF TRBJ1-1 TRBV20-1 TRBD1 many
TGTGCCATCAGCCCCGACCAGGGTAATCAGCCCCAGCATTTT CAISPDQGNQPQHF TRBJ1-5 TRBV10-3 - many
TGTGCCAGCAGCTTAGATCCCGTGATAAGCGGGGACACCGGGGAGCTGTTTTTT CASSLDPVISGDTGELFF TRBJ2-2 TRBV11-1 TRBD2 many
TGTGCCAGCAGCTTGGGACCTAGTTCCTACGAGCAGTACTTC CASSLGPSSYEQYF TRBJ2-7 TRBV7-2 - many
TGTGCCAGCAGCCATAAACCAGGGAACACTGAAGCTTTCTTT CASSHKPGNTEAFF TRBJ1-1 TRBV28 - many
TGCGCCAGCAGCCGTGGACTAGCGGGAGGTTCCTACGAGCAGTACTTC CASSRGLAGGSYEQYF TRBJ2-7 TRBV5-1 TRBD2 -
TGTGCCAGTAGTAGCCAGGGTCTCCTCGAGCAGTACTTC CASSSQGLLEQYF TRBJ2-7 TRBV19 - few
TGTGCCGGTAATACACAGGGGGGATCCCTCAATGAGCAGTTCTTC CAGNTQGGSLNEQFF TRBJ2-1 TRBV19 TRBD1 few
TGTGCCAGCAGCTTAGCTGGGTATGGCTACACCTTC CASSLAGYGYTF TRBJ1-2 TRBV7-9 - many
TGTGCCAGCAGTAGGACAGGGGCGGACGAGCAGTTCTTC CASSRTGADEQFF TRBJ2-1 TRBV27 TRBD1 few
TGTGCCAGCAGCCAGGAGGTCCCCTCAGATACGCAGTATTTT CASSQEVPSDTQYF TRBJ2-3 TRBV7-3 - -
TGTGCCAGCACCCCGACAGGGGGTTATACCTACGAGCAGTACTTC CASTPTGGYTYEQYF TRBJ2-7 TRBV27 TRBD1 many
TGCGCCAGCACAGATACGCAGTATTTT CASTDTQYF TRBJ2-3 TRBV5-1 - -
TGTGCCAGCAGAGGGACAGGGGGTCCCGAGCAGTACTTC CASRGTGGPEQYF TRBJ2-7 TRBV12-3/TRBV12-4 TRBD1 few
TGTGACAGAAGGGGGACGGAGAACTATGGCTACACCTTC CDRRGTENYGYTF TRBJ1-2 TRBV6-1 - -
TGCAGTGCTAGGGACAGGGGGAGCACAGATACGCAGTATTTT CSARDRGSTDTQYF TRBJ2-3 TRBV20-1 TRBD1 -
TGTGCCAGCGGCATTTCAGATACGCAGTATTTT CASGISDTQYF TRBJ2-3 TRBV2 - many
TGTGCCAGCAGCCGGGGACAGGGATGGGGACAGCCCCAGCATTTT CASSRGQGWGQPQHF TRBJ1-5 TRBV11-2 TRBD1 many
TGTGCCAGCAGCCTGCCCAGACAGGGGGGCACTGAAGCTTTCTTT CASSLPRQGGTEAFF TRBJ1-1 TRBV7-9 TRBD1 many
TGTGCCACCAGTGATTTCCCGACAGGCTCTGGGGCCAACGTCCTGACTTTC CATSDFPTGSGANVLTF TRBJ2-6 TRBV24-1 - few
TGCGCCAGCAGCTTGGAAGCCGGGACAGATTACAATGAGCAGTTCTTC CASSLEAGTDYNEQFF TRBJ2-1 TRBV5-1 TRBD1 many
TGTGCCTGGAGCGAGACAGTCAACTATGGCTACACCTTC CAWSETVNYGYTF TRBJ1-2 TRBV30 - -
TGTGCCACCCAACTAGCGGACACAGATACGCAGTATTTT CATQLADTDTQYF TRBJ2-3 TRBV24-1 TRBD2 many
TGTGCCAGCAGCGTAGGTTTTAACTTGAACAATGAGCAGTTCTTC CASSVGFNLNNEQFF TRBJ2-1 TRBV9 - -
TGTGCCAGCAGCTACCCTCCCTTGGGCCCCGCTACAAGGGGAGGCAACTACGAGCAGTACTTC CASSYPPLGPATRGGNYEQYF TRBJ2-7 TRBV5-6 - -
TGCGCCAGCAGCTTGGGTATCGGGGAATTGATTGAAAAACTGTTTTTT CASSLGIGELIEKLFF TRBJ1-4 TRBV5-1 - many
TGCGCCAGCAGTGAGTTTCAGAACTACAATGAGCAGTTCTTC CASSEFQNYNEQFF TRBJ2-1 TRBV10-2 - -
TGTGCCAGCAGCGTAGGGACTAGCGGGACAGATACGCAGTATTTT CASSVGTSGTDTQYF TRBJ2-3 TRBV9 TRBD2 many